This record concerns one TCR beta chain sequence. Antigen specificity is unknown. The PCR had 60 Vbeta and 13 Jbeta primers. Profiling relied on immunoSEQ multiplex PCR, and the TCRdb table lists in-frame clones only, not all of them. The sample has around 180,000 clones, about 87% seen once. The sample originates from a study of cytomegalovirus exposure and HLA in healthy donors. Study-level results: An analysis that came later showed most CMV-associated TCR beta chains appearing HLA-restricted.

The CDR3 spans 12 residues. The ends were cut back, 3 bases at V and 5 bases at J, with 7 bases in the middle. Germline CDR1 reads MDHEN; CDR2 reads SYDVKM. The rearrangement links TRBV28 to TRBJ1-2, with a possible D match to TRBD1 (6 bases). This sequence originates from a woman aged 18-30 years in good health and CMV-seronegative. Specimen: PBMCs. The CDR3 region is CASSLDRYGYTF. The CDR3 DNA sequence: TGTGCCAGCAGTTTGGACAGATATGGCTACACCTTC.